Below, 11 T cell receptor beta chains from the same sample are listed, as sequenced in a study of radiation and T cells in renal cell carcinoma. Time point denoted: blood 2 weeks post-SBRT. Sample treatment: 15 Gy SBRT to primary tumor, nephrectomy 4 weeks later. The data were produced by immunoSEQ multiplex PCR, yet TCRdb's version contains in-frame clones alone and is incomplete. The sample has 150,000 to 190,000 clones; 80% to 90% are singletons. Specimen: blood, collected from a patient whose treatment included radiotherapy and nephrectomy. The receptors stem from a woman aged 45-65 years with renal cell carcinoma.

This chain connects TRBV5-1 to TRBJ1-1; TRBD1 is a possible D gene (5 bases). Per the germline V gene, CDR1 is SGHRS and CDR2 is YFSETQ. CDR3 length: 14 amino acids. V shed 5 bases and J shed 1 base, with 12 bases lying between them. DNA for the CDR3: TGCGCCAGCAGGATACAGGACCCGAACACTGAAGCTTTCTTT. It specifies CASRIQDPNTEAFF.

The CDR3 sequence: CASRRPGEYYGYTF. DNA for the CDR3: TGTGCCAGCAGGAGACCGGGGGAGTATTATGGCTACACCTTC. The chain couples TRBV6-1 to TRBJ1-2, with D possibly matching TRBD1 (5 bases). The V end was cut by 6 bases, the J end by 5 bases, with 16 bases between. This CDR3 has 14 residues. Germline CDR1 is MNHNS and CDR2 is SASEGT.

The rearrangement links TRBV30 to TRBJ2-7; TRBD1 aligns across 9 bases. V lost 2 bases to trimming and J lost 7 bases; unmatched junction nucleotides: 6. The CDR3 spans 13 residues. Germline CDR1 and CDR2: GTSNPN and SVGIG (reference sequence). CDR3: CAWSRRQGGEQYF. CDR3 DNA: TGTGCCTGGAGTCGCAGACAGGGGGGGGAGCAGTACTTC.

The chain carries TRBV5-6 and TRBJ1-3; D is unresolved. Looked up from germline, CDR1 is SGHDT and CDR2 is YYEEEE. The CDR3 sequence is 17 residues long. Trimming removed 1 base at V and 0 bases at J, with 14 bases between. The CDR3 DNA sequence: TGTGCCAGCAGCTTGAATTGGAGGTTACCCTCTGGAAACACCATATATTTT. Translation gives CASSLNWRLPSGNTIYF.

With respect to this clone: The sample has other DNA sequences that encode this CDR3 too. The chain combines TRBV5-1 with TRBJ1-1, with 7 bases identical to TRBD1. Trimming at V came to 2 bases and at J to 2 bases, leaving 0 bases not matched to a gene. The length of the CDR3 is 13 residues. In germline, CDR1 is SGHRS, CDR2 YFSETQ. Here the CDR3 reads CASSLGGNTEAFF. In DNA form, the CDR3 reads TGCGCCAGCAGCTTAGGGGGCAACACTGAAGCTTTCTTT.

This chain links TRBV19 with TRBJ2-1, with 10 bases matching TRBD2. The CDR3 covers 17 residues. Germline CDR1 is LNHDA and CDR2 is SQIVND (reference sequence). The V and J ends lost 7 bases and 0 bases, in that order; junction bases with no gene match: 9. CDR3 in amino acids: CASKVGPSGSSYNEQFF. DNA of the CDR3: TGTGCCAGTAAGGTTGGGCCTAGCGGGAGCTCCTACAATGAGCAGTTCTTC. The full variable domain, with the rest looked up from reference TRBV19 and TRBJ2-1, is DGGITQSPKYLFRKEGQNVTLSCEQNLNHDAMYWYRQDPGQGLRLIYYSQIVNDFQKGDIAEGYSVSREKKESFPLTVTSAQKNPTAFYLCASKVGPSGSSYNEQFFGPGTRLTVL.

The chain couples TRBV6-5 to TRBJ1-1; D is unresolved. Between the trimmed V and J ends, which lost 0 bases and 2 bases, there was a span of 13 bases. Germline CDR1 is MNHEY and CDR2 is SVGAGI. This CDR3 spans 16 amino acids. Here the CDR3 DNA reads TGTGCCAGCAGTTACTCTAATCGGCAGAGAAACACTGAAGCTTTCTTT. It yields the protein CASSYSNRQRNTEAFF.

The CDR3 DNA sequence: TGTGCCAGCAGCCCCCTGTTAGGTCAGCCCCAGCATTTT. Its protein product is CASSPLLGQPQHF. The chain uses TRBV7-2 and TRBJ1-5; D remains ambiguous. The CDR3 extends over 13 amino acids. Trimming took off 5 bases at V and 6 bases at J, with 11 bases between the two ends. Germline V gene lookup returns CDR1 SGHTA and CDR2 FQGNSA.

The genes are TRBV19 and TRBJ1-2; D perhaps matches TRBD1 (5 bases). The V and J ends lost 5 bases and 1 base respectively, with 14 bases between them. CDR3 length: 15 residues. CDR1 LNHDA and CDR2 SQIVND come from the germline V gene (reference sequence). The CDR3 sequence: CASSLGRENNYGYTF. The CDR3, as DNA: TGTGCCAGTAGTTTGGGCAGGGAGAATAACTATGGCTACACCTTC.

The chain has TRBV7-9 and TRBJ1-5, with TRBD1 identical over 9 bases. The V gene's germline CDR1 is SEHNR and CDR2 FQNEAQ (reference sequence). There are 16 residues in the CDR3. With 4 bases clipped from V and 7 bases from J, the junction kept 11 bases outside the gene matches. CDR3 in DNA: TGTGCCAGCAGCTCTCTCCGGGACAGGGTGGGCCAGCCCCAGCATTTT. This translates into CASSSLRDRVGQPQHF. Full variable domain (rest looked up from reference TRBV7-9 and TRBJ1-5): DTGVSQNPRHKITKRGQNVTFRCDPISEHNRLYWYRQTLGQGPEFLTYFQNEAQLEKSRLLSDRFSAERPKGSFSTLEIQRTEQGDSAMYLCASSSLRDRVGQPQHFGDGTRLSIL.

This sequence joins TRBV5-4 and TRBJ2-4; unclear D gene. Trimming removed 0 bases at V and 0 bases at J, with 10 bases between. The CDR3 contains 16 residues. Germline CDR1 is SGHNT and CDR2 is YYREEE (reference sequence). The CDR3 loop is CASSLGGEIAKNIQYF. The CDR3 DNA is TGTGCCAGCAGCTTGGGCGGAGAGATAGCCAAAAACATTCAGTACTTC.